These 20 T cell receptor beta chains were all obtained from the same sample, sequenced in a study of shared clonotypes between healthy human individuals. The assay was immunoSEQ multiplex PCR, and TCRdb's table has in-frame clones only and misses some. The sample has just over 2,000,000 clones; roughly 94% are singletons. What was sequenced was naive CD4+ T cells sorted from blood. Noted subset: CD45RA+ positively selected. These TCRs come from a man younger than 35 in good health.

V is TRBV10-3 and J is TRBJ2-7; either TRBD1 or TRBD2 may supply D (5 bases each). The CDR3 length is 14 residues. Germline CDR1 is ENHRY and CDR2 is SYGVKD. Between the trimmed V and J ends, which lost 3 bases and 0 bases, there was a span of 9 bases. The CDR3 sequence is CAISERGSSYEQYF. As DNA, the CDR3 is TGTGCCATCAGTGAACGGGGCAGCTCCTACGAGCAGTACTTC.

The gene calls are TRBV5-4 and TRBJ1-1; D gene uncertain. The CDR3 is 14 amino acids. CDR1 SGHNT and CDR2 YYREEE come from the germline V gene (reference sequence). Trimming took off 0 bases at V and 0 bases at J, with 6 bases between the two ends. This CDR3 reads CASSLAFMNTEAFF. CDR3 DNA: TGTGCCAGCAGCTTGGCGTTCATGAACACTGAAGCTTTCTTT. Filled out from reference TRBV5-4 and TRBJ1-1, the complete variable domain reads ETGVTQSPTHLIKTRGQQVTLRCSSQSGHNTVSWYQQALGQGPQFIFQYYREEENGRGNFPPRFSGLQFPNYSSELNVNALELDDSALYLCASSLAFMNTEAFFGQGTRLTVV.

V gene TRBV7-2 combines with J gene TRBJ2-1, with D perhaps TRBD2 (6 bases). The CDR3 has 15 amino acids. Germline loops: CDR1 SGHTA, CDR2 FQGNSA. The V end lost 3 bases, the J end lost 4 bases, and 13 bases lay between the germline ends. CDR3 region: CASSFGGALYNEQFF. CDR3 nucleotides: TGTGCCAGCAGCTTTGGAGGGGCGCTATACAATGAGCAGTTCTTC.

As for this clone: One junction end disagrees with the germline gene, perhaps due to a read error. This rearrangement joins TRBV7-7 to TRBJ2-3; tentatively, D is TRBD1 or TRBD2 (5 bases each). Germline-derived CDR1 and CDR2 are SSHAT and FNYEAQ (reference sequence). CDR3 length: 14 residues. The CDR3 DNA sequence: TGTGCTAGCAGCTTAACCGGGACCACAGATACGCAGTATTTT. Residues: CASSLTGTTDTQYF.

This chain joins TRBV28 and TRBJ2-1, with D tentatively TRBD2 (6 bases). V lost 4 bases, J lost 8 bases, and 12 bases lay in between. The germline CDR1 and CDR2 sequences are MDHEN and SYDVKM. This CDR3 comprises 13 residues. For the CDR3, the DNA is TGTGCCAGCAGTTCCCACGGCGGGGATGAGCAGTTCTTC. Translating it yields CASSSHGGDEQFF. Filled out from reference TRBV28 and TRBJ2-1, the complete variable domain reads DVKVTQSSRYLVKRTGEKVFLECVQDMDHENMFWYRQDPGLGLRLIYFSYDVKMKEKGDIPEGYSVSREKKERFSLILESASTNQTSMYLCASSSHGGDEQFFGPGTRLTVL.

V is TRBV28 and J is TRBJ1-2; tentative D call: TRBD1 (5 bases). V lost 5 bases and J lost 5, with 18 bases in between. Germline V lookup: CDR1 MDHEN, CDR2 SYDVKM. CDR3 size: 15 residues. The CDR3, as DNA: TGTGCCAGCAGTCCTGGAGGGGCATCAGGGTATGGCTACACCTTC. Translation: CASSPGGASGYGYTF.

The chain has TRBV27 and TRBJ2-3; perhaps TRBD2 as D (6 bases). Germline V gene sequence: CDR1 MNHEY, CDR2 SMNVEV (reference sequence). This CDR3 comprises 15 residues. V lost 3 bases, J lost 1 base, and 11 bases lay in between. The CDR3 reads CASSFGSGRTDTQYF. DNA for the CDR3: TGTGCCAGCAGTTTCGGTAGCGGTCGCACAGATACGCAGTATTTT.

V is TRBV6-1 and J is TRBJ2-7; D possibly corresponds to TRBD1 (5 bases). Germline V gives CDR1 MNHNS, CDR2 SASEGT. The CDR3 consists of 15 residues. V shed 1 base and J shed 5 bases, with 15 bases lying between them. The CDR3, as DNA: TGTGCCAGCAGTGAAGAAGTGGCAGGGAACAACGAGCAGTACTTC. This encodes CASSEEVAGNNEQYF.

The chain has TRBV6-5 and TRBJ1-6; D perhaps matches TRBD1 (6 bases). V lost 8 bases and J lost 9, with 14 bases in between. From germline, CDR1 is MNHEY and CDR2 SVGAGI. This CDR3 region has 13 residues. The CDR3 DNA reads as TGTGCCAGCCGGAGAGGGGGGGTTTCACCCCTCCACTTT. As protein: CASRRGGVSPLHF.

The CDR3 region has the DNA TGTGCCAGCAGTGAATTGTGGCAGGGAATTAGGGGCTACACCTTC. Amino acid sequence: CASSELWQGIRGYTF. The gene calls are TRBV6-1 and TRBJ1-2; a weak D match, TRBD1 (5 bases). The germline V and J ends were trimmed by 2 bases and 8 bases, with 18 bases remaining between them. The CDR3 length is 15 residues. CDR1 is MNHNS, CDR2 SASEGT, per germline.

The chain employs TRBV7-2 and TRBJ2-1, with D possibly matching TRBD2 (6 bases). V lost 2 bases, J lost 5 bases, and 13 bases lay in between. The germline V gene encodes CDR1 SGHTA and CDR2 FQGNSA. CDR3 length: 15 amino acids. CDR3: CASSLPPPGDNEQFF. CDR3 in DNA: TGTGCCAGCAGCTTACCGCCCCCGGGGGACAATGAGCAGTTCTTC. Variable domain in full (rest from reference TRBV7-2 and TRBJ2-1): GAGVSQSPSNKVTEKGKDVELRCDPISGHTALYWYRQSLGQGLEFLIYFQGNSAPDKSGLPSDRFSAERTGGSVSTLTIQRTQQEDSAVYLCASSLPPPGDNEQFFGPGTRLTVL.

The chain has TRBV7-9 and TRBJ2-3; perhaps D is TRBD1 or TRBD2 (5 bases each). CDR1 is SEHNR and CDR2 is FQNEAQ in the germline V gene (reference sequence). V lost 3 bases, J lost 2 bases, and 15 bases lay in between. The CDR3 length is 16 residues. CDR3 in DNA: TGTGCCAGCAGCTTTCTGGGGACCCAATACACAGATACGCAGTATTTT. Translating gives CASSFLGTQYTDTQYF.

This clone was observed once. The rearrangement joins TRBV4-3 to TRBJ2-4; the D is unclear. Germline CDR1 reads LGHNA; CDR2 reads YSLEER. The CDR3 has 15 amino acids. The V gene lost 0 bases and the J gene lost 4 bases, with 10 bases spanning the gap. The CDR3 sequence is CASSQDWGQKNIQYF. In nucleotides, the CDR3 is TGCGCCAGCAGCCAAGATTGGGGTCAGAAAAACATTCAGTACTTC.

This clone was recorded a few times. V usage is TRBV5-1 and J usage is TRBJ1-6; perhaps TRBD1 as D (6 bases). Germline V CDR1 and CDR2: SGHRS, YFSETQ. The CDR3 runs to 14 residues. DNA of the CDR3: TGCGTCACCGGAACGGGGGGCCTTGGTTCACCCCTCCACTTT. It translates to CVTGTGGLGSPLHF. The entire variable domain, with the rest obtained from reference TRBV5-1 and TRBJ1-6, is as follows: KAGVTQTPRYLIKTRGQQVTLSCSPISGHRSVSWYQQTPGQGLQFLFEYFSETQRNKGNFPGRFSGRQFSNSRSEMNVSTLELGDSALYLCVTGTGGLGSPLHFGNGTRLTVT.

V and J are TRBV28 and TRBJ1-5, with D possibly being TRBD1 (6 bases). V lost 4 bases and J lost 1, with 14 bases in between. The CDR3 loop spans 16 amino acids. The germline CDR1 and CDR2 sequences are MDHEN and SYDVKM. The CDR3 nucleotides are TGTGCCAGCAGTTCAACCCAGGGGATAAGCAATCAGCCCCAGCATTTT. Translated: CASSSTQGISNQPQHF. The full variable domain, completed using reference TRBV28 and TRBJ1-5, is DVKVTQSSRYLVKRTGEKVFLECVQDMDHENMFWYRQDPGLGLRLIYFSYDVKMKEKGDIPEGYSVSREKKERFSLILESASTNQTSMYLCASSSTQGISNQPQHFGDGTRLSIL.

The chain recombines TRBV7-9 with TRBJ1-3, with TRBD1 matching 10 bases. Germline V gene sequence: CDR1 SEHNR, CDR2 FQNEAQ (reference sequence). The CDR3 has 16 residues. V gave up 7 bases and J gave up 0 bases; unmatched junction bases: 6. The CDR3, as DNA: TGTGCCAGCACCTCCCGGACAGGGGGCTCTGGAAACACCATATATTTT. This codes for CASTSRTGGSGNTIYF.

The chain is built from TRBV6-6 and TRBJ2-7; 9 bases map to TRBD2. Germline CDR1 and CDR2: MNHNY and SVGAGI (reference sequence). The CDR3 length is 10 residues. The ends lost 8 bases at V and 11 bases at J; junction bases unmatched: 4. The CDR3, as DNA: TGTGCCAGCCGCGGGACTAGCAAGTACTTC. Translated, it gives CASRGTSKYF.

The chain has TRBV6-1 and TRBJ1-5; TRBD1 might be the D (6 bases). The CDR3 loop spans 13 amino acids. V was pared by 8 bases and J by 7 bases, with 15 bases between. Germline assignment: CDR1 MNHNS and CDR2 SASEGT. The CDR3, as DNA: TGTGCCAGCGCAGGACAAGGGGGACAGCCCCAGCATTTT. Translation: CASAGQGGQPQHF.

The V gene is TRBV4-1, the J gene TRBJ2-6; D is possibly TRBD1 or TRBD2 (6 bases each). Trimming cost V 0 bases and J 4 bases, with 19 bases left between them. This CDR3 comprises 19 residues. The germline V gene encodes CDR1 MGHRA and CDR2 YSYEKL. The CDR3 sequence is CASSQDTEGTTAGANVLTF. Written as DNA, the CDR3 is TGCGCCAGCAGCCAAGATACGGAGGGGACAACGGCCGGGGCCAACGTCCTGACTTTC.

V gene TRBV10-3 combines with J gene TRBJ2-2, with a weak D call TRBD2 (5 bases). CDR3 size: 15 residues. V lost 7 bases, J lost 6 bases, and 18 bases lay in between. CDR1 is ENHRY and CDR2 is SYGVKD in the germline V gene. CDR3 DNA: TGTGCCATCACCGGGAACCCCCCTGGCGCCGGGGAGCTGTTTTTT. This gives the protein CAITGNPPGAGELFF.